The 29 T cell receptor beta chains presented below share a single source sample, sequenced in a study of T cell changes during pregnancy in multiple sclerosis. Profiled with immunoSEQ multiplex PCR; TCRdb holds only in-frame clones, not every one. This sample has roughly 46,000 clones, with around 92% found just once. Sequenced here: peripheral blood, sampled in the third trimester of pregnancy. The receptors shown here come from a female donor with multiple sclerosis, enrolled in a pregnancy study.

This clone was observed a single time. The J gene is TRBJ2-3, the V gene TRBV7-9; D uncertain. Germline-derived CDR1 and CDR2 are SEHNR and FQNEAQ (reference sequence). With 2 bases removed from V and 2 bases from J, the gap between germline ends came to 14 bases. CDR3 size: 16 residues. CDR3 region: CASSLKSAADTDTQYF. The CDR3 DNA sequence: TGTGCCAGCAGCTTAAAATCGGCTGCGGACACAGATACGCAGTATTTT.

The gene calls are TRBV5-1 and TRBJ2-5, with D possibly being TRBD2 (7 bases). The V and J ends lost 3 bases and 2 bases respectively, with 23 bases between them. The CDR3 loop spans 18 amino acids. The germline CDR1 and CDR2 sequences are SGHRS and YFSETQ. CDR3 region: CASSWGGAISGLQETQYF. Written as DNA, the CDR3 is TGCGCCAGCAGCTGGGGGGGGGCTATTAGCGGCCTTCAAGAGACCCAGTACTTC.

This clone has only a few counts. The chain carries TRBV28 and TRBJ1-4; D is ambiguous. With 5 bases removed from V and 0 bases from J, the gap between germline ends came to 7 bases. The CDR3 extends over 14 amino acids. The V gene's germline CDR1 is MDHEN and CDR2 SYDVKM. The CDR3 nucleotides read TGTGCCAGCAGTCGGTATGCAACTAATGAAAAACTGTTTTTT. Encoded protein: CASSRYATNEKLFF.

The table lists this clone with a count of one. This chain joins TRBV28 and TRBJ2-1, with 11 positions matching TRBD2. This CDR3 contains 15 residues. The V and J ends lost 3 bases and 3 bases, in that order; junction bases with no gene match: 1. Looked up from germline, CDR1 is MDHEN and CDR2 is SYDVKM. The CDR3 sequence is CASSLGTSGYNEQFF. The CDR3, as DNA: TGTGCCAGCAGTTTGGGGACTAGCGGCTACAATGAGCAGTTCTTC.

CDR3 loop: CASSVGTGPSGNTIYF. CDR3 sequence (DNA): TGTGCCAGCAGCGTAGGGACAGGACCCTCTGGAAACACCATATATTTT. V gene TRBV9 combines with J gene TRBJ1-3; 7 nucleotides align to TRBD1. This CDR3 has 16 amino acids. Germline CDR1 is SGDLS and CDR2 is YYNGEE. V was clipped by 0 bases and J by 0 bases; unmatched bases: 3.

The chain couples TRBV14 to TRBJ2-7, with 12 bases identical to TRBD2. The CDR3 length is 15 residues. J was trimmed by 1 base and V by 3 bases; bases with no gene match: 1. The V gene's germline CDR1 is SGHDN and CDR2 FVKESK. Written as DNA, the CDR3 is TGTGCCAGCAGCCACACTAGCGGGGGGTCCTACGAGCAGTACTTC. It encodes CASSHTSGGSYEQYF.

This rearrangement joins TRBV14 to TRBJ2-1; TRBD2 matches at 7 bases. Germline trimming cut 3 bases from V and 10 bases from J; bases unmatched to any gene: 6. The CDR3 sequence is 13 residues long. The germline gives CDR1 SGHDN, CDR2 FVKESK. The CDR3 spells CASSQGTTTEQFF. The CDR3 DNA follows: TGTGCCAGCAGCCAGGGGACTACGACGGAGCAGTTCTTC.

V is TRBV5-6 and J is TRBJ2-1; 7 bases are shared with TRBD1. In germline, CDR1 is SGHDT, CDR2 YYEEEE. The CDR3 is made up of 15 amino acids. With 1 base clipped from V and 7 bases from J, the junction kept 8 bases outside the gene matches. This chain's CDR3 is CASSLRQGVWNEQFF. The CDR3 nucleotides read TGTGCCAGCAGCTTGCGGCAGGGGGTTTGGAATGAGCAGTTCTTC.

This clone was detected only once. DNA for the CDR3: TGTGCCAGCAGCTGGGGGAGGGGAGAGCAGTACTTC. Residues: CASSWGRGEQYF. V gene TRBV5-5 combines with J gene TRBJ2-7; 7 bases align to TRBD2. The CDR3 has 12 amino acids. V lost 3 bases and J lost 7; bases outside the gene matches: 4. CDR1 and CDR2 from the germline V gene are SGHKS and YYEKEE (reference sequence).

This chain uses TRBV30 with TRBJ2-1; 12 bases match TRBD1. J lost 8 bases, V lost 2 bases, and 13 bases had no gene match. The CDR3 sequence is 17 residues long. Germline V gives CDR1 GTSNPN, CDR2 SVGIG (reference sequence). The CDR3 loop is CAWSLGAGTGGVDEQFF. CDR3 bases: TGTGCCTGGAGTCTAGGGGCCGGGACAGGGGGCGTCGATGAGCAGTTCTTC.

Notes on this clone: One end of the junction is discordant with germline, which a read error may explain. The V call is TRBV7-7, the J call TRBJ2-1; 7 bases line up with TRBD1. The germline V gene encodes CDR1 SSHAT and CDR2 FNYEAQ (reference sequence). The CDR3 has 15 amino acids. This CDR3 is CASSVDRDFYNEQFF. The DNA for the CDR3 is TGTGCTAGCAGCGTTGACAGGGATTTCTACAATGAGCAGTTCTTC.

CDR3 sequence: CASSETRVPLYEQYF. For the CDR3, the DNA is TGTGCCAGCAGCGAAACCAGGGTACCGTTATACGAGCAGTACTTC. This rearrangement joins TRBV13 to TRBJ2-7, with D possibly being TRBD1 (5 bases). CDR3 length: 15 residues. Germline CDR1 reads PRHDT; CDR2 reads FYEKMQ (reference sequence). V gave up 5 bases and J gave up 4 bases, with 18 bases separating them.

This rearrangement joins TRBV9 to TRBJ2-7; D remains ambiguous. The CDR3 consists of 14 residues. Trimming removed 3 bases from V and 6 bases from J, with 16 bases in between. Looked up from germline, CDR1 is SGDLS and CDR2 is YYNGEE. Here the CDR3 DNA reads TGTGCCAGCAGCGCAATTGCGGTGTTTGGCGAGCAGTACTTC. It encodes CASSAIAVFGEQYF.

CDR3 protein: CASSRLGAGAAEQYF. The CDR3 DNA sequence: TGTGCCAGCAGCCGTCTGGGAGCGGGAGCGGCGGAGCAGTACTTC. The chain employs TRBV7-2 and TRBJ2-7, with 8 bases that match TRBD2. Germline trimming cut 5 bases from V and 7 bases from J; bases unmatched to any gene: 13. Germline assignment: CDR1 SGHTA and CDR2 FQGNSA. This CDR3 spans 15 amino acids.

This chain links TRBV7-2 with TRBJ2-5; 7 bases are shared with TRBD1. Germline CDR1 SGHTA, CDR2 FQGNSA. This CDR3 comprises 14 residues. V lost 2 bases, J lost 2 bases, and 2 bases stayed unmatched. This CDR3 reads CASSLPGGQETQYF. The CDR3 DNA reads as TGTGCCAGCAGCTTACCAGGGGGACAAGAGACCCAGTACTTC. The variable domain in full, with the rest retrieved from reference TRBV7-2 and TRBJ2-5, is GAGVSQSPSNKVTEKGKDVELRCDPISGHTALYWYRQSLGQGLEFLIYFQGNSAPDKSGLPSDRFSAERTGGSVSTLTIQRTQQEDSAVYLCASSLPGGQETQYFGPGTRLLVL.

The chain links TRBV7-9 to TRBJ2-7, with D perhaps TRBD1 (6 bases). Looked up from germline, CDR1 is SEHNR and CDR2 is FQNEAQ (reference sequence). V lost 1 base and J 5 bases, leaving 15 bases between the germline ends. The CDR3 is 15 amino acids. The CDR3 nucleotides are TGTGCCAGCAGCTTAGGGCCAGGGGTGAAGAACGAGCAGTACTTC. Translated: CASSLGPGVKNEQYF.

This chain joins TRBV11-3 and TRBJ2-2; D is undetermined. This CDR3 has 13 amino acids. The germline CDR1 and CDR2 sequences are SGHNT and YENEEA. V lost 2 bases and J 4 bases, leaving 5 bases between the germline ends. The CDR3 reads CASSLLGTGELFF. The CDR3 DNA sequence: TGTGCCAGCAGCTTACTCGGCACCGGGGAGCTGTTTTTT.

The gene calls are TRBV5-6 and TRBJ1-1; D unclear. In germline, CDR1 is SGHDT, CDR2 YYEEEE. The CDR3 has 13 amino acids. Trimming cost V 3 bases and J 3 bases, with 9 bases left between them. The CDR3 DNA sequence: TGTGCCAGCAGCTCGTGGAGTCACACTGAAGCTTTCTTT. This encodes CASSSWSHTEAFF. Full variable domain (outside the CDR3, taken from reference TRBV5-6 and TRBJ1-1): DAGVTQSPTHLIKTRGQQVTLRCSPKSGHDTVSWYQQALGQGPQFIFQYYEEEERQRGNFPDRFSGHQFPNYSSELNVNALLLGDSALYLCASSSWSHTEAFFGQGTRLTVV.

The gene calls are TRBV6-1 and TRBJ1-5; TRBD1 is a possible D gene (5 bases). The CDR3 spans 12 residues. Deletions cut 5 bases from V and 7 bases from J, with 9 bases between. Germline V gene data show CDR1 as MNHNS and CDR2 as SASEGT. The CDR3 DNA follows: TGTGCCAGCAGTCCCGGGGGACAGCCCCAGCATTTT. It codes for CASSPGGQPQHF.

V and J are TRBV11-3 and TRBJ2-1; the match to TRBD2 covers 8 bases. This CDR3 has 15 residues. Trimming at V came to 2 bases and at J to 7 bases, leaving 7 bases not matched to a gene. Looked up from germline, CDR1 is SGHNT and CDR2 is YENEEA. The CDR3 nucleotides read TGTGCCAGCAGCTTAATACACGGGAGGGGAAATGAGCAGTTCTTC. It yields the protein CASSLIHGRGNEQFF.

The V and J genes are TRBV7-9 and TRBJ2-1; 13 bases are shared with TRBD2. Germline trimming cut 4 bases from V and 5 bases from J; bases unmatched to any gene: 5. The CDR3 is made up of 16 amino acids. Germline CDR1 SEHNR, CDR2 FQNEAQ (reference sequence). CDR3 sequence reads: CASSSGLAGPDNEQFF. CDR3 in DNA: TGTGCCAGCAGCTCGGGACTAGCGGGACCAGACAATGAGCAGTTCTTC.

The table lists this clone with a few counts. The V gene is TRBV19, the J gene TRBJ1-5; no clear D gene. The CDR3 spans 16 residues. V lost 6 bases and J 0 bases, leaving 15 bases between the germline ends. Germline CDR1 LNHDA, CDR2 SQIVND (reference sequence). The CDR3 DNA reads TGTGCCAGTAGGGGGAGAGAAGTTTATAGCAATCAGCCCCAGCATTTT. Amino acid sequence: CASRGREVYSNQPQHF.

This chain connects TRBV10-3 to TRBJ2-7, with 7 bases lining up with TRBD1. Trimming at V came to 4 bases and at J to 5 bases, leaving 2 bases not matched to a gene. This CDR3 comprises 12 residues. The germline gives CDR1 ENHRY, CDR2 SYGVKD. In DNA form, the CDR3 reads TGTGCCATCAGTGCGACAGGGAACGAGCAGTACTTC. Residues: CAISATGNEQYF.

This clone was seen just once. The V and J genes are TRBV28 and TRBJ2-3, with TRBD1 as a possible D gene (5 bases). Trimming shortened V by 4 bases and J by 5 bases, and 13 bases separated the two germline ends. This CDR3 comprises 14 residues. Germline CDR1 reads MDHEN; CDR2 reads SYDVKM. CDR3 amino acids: CASSWAARGDTQYF. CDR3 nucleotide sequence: TGTGCCAGCAGTTGGGCCGCAAGGGGAGATACGCAGTATTTT. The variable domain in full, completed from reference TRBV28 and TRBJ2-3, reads DVKVTQSSRYLVKRTGEKVFLECVQDMDHENMFWYRQDPGLGLRLIYFSYDVKMKEKGDIPEGYSVSREKKERFSLILESASTNQTSMYLCASSWAARGDTQYFGPGTRLTVL.

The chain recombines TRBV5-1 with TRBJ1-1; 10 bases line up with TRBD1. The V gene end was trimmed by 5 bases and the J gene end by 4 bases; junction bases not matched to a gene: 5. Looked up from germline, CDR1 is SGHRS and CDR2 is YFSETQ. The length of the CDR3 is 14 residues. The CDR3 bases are TGCGCCAGCAGATATGGACAGGGGGGCACTGAAGCTTTCTTT. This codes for CASRYGQGGTEAFF. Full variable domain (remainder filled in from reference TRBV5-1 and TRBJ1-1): KAGVTQTPRYLIKTRGQQVTLSCSPISGHRSVSWYQQTPGQGLQFLFEYFSETQRNKGNFPGRFSGRQFSNSRSEMNVSTLELGDSALYLCASRYGQGGTEAFFGQGTRLTVV.

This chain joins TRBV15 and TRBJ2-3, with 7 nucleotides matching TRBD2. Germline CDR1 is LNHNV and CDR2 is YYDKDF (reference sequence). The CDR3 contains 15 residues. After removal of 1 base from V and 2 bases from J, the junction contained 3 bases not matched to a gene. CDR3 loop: CATSRGLADTDTQYF. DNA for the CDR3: TGTGCCACCAGCAGAGGACTAGCAGACACAGATACGCAGTATTTT. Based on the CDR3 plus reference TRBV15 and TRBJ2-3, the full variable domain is DAMVIQNPRYQVTQFGKPVTLSCSQTLNHNVMYWYQQKSSQAPKLLFHYYDKDFNNEADTPDNFQSRRPNTSFCFLDIRSPGLGDTAMYLCATSRGLADTDTQYFGPGTRLTVL.

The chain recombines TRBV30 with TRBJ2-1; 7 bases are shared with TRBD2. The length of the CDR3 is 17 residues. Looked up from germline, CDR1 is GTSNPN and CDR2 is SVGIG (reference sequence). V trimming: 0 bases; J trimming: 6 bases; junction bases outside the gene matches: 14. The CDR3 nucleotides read TGTGCCTGGAGTGTACGGTGGGGGGGAGAGGATTGCAATGAGCAGTTCTTC. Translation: CAWSVRWGGEDCNEQFF.

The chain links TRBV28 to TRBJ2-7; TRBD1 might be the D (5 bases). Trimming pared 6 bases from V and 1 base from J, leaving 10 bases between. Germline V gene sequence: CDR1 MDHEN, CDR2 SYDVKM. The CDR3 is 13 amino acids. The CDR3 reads CASRRQSSYEQYF. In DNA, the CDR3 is TGTGCCAGCAGGCGACAGTCATCCTACGAGCAGTACTTC.

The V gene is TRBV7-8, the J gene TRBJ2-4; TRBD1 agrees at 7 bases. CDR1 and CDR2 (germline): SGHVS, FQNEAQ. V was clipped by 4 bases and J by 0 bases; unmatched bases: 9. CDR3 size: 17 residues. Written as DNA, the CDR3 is TGTGCCAGCAGCTCATCTAGAAACAGGGGAGCCAAAAACATTCAGTACTTC. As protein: CASSSSRNRGAKNIQYF.